This entry describes one T cell receptor beta chain. Its antigen is currently unknown. The data are from a study of human T cells and chemical hapten exposure. Study overall: Small volume differences among pooled libraries mainly caused per-sample TCR yield variation.

This CDR3 is built from 14 residues. V gave up 6 bases and J gave up 0 bases, with 9 bases separating them. TCRdb processed the RACE reads anew with MiXCR; each CDR3 protein has one entry. This sample yields 65,000 to 80,000 distinct CDR3 sequences, of which 10% to 13% are seen a single time; roughly 1.5% belongs to the top ten. The time point denotes: patch test 1, 2 weeks after DPC sensitization. Treatment: therapeutic diphenylcyclopropenone sensitization with weekly scalp DPC. Study observations and caveats: Versus controls, expanded TCRs had significantly more large CDR3 similarity clusters.

Material: whole blood, obtained in connection with sensitization to the hapten diphenylcyclopropenone (DPC). This receptor was taken from a woman between 50 and 59 years old with alopecia areata. Some clones in this sample may be carry-over from other donors' samples. The V gene is TRBV12-3 or TRBV12-4, the J gene TRBJ1-5; D may be TRBD1 (5 bases). The CDR3 sequence: CASSIDSSNQPQHF. In nucleotides, the CDR3 is TGTGCCAGCAGCATCGACAGTAGCAATCAGCCCCAGCATTTT.